The present T cell receptor beta chain was sequenced within a study of blood T cell repertoires in COVID-19. About the study: COVID-19 samples collected from the United States, Italy and Spain covered acute and convalescent phases. From T cells, B-cell-depleted T cells, or PBMCs came the material, which was cDNA or gDNA.

The CDR3 spans 17 residues. Germline CDR1 reads MNHEY; CDR2 reads SMNVEV (reference sequence). V gave up 5 bases and J gave up 4 bases; unmatched junction bases: 11. In the original processing: By means of reference gene primer amplification, nucleated cell counts were estimated. The data were produced by immunoSEQ multiplex PCR, yet TCRdb's version contains in-frame clones alone and is incomplete. D and trimming were read from the DNA, whereas the V and J calls and clone size are those reported in that table. The table has approximately 190,000 clones, approximately 82% seen once; the top ten hold 6.9%.

The genes are TRBV27 and TRBJ2-1, with 10 nucleotides matching TRBD2. The receptor was isolated from a human donor with acute or convalescent COVID-19. The donor label of this sample is uncertain. Sequenced material: peripheral blood. Written as DNA, the CDR3 is TGTGCCAGCAGTGCCTACCCGGGACTAGCGCTTTACAATGAGCAGTTCTTC. It yields the protein CASSAYPGLALYNEQFF.